This T cell receptor (beta chain) was identified during a study of a mutant IDH1 vaccine in newly diagnosed glioma. Study summary: Once 4-6 weeks had passed after radiotherapy alone, vaccination started, or it started with temozolomide cycles.

Germline loops: CDR1 SEHNR, CDR2 FQNEAQ (reference sequence). CDR3 size: 13 residues. Trimming took off 5 bases at V and 5 bases at J, with 12 bases between the two ends. The time point is: week 23, last vaccination. What each vaccine dose contained was 300 ug of mutant IDH1 20-mer peptide, accompanied by topical imiquimod. Data came from immunoSEQ multiplex PCR; TCRdb stores just in-frame clones and leaves some out. This sample carries about 82,000 clones, approximately 85% of them seen once, and the ten largest clones take approximately 2.1%. A remark on this clone: Its antigen is unidentified.

This material consisted of PBMCs, taken from a glioma patient whose treatment included an IDH1 peptide vaccine. This TCR derives from a man younger than 40 with glioma. Some clones in this sample may be carry-over from other donors' samples. The chain recombines TRBV7-9 with TRBJ2-5, with D unclear. The DNA for the CDR3 is TGTGCCAGCAGCCTGAGGTTGGAGGAGACCCAGTACTTC. Translated, it gives CASSLRLEETQYF.